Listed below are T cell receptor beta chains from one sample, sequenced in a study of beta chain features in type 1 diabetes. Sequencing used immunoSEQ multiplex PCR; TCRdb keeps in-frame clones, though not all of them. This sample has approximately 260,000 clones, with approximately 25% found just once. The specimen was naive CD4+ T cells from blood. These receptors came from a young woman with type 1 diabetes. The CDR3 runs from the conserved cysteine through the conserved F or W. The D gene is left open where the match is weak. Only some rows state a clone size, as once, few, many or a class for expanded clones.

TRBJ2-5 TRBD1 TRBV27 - TGTGCCAGCAGTCCCGGGACAGTTTCACAAGAGACCCAGTACTTC CASSPGTVSQETQYF
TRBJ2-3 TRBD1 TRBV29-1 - TGCAGCTTAAAAGACAGGGGGCTAGAAGATACGCAGTATTTT CSLKDRGLEDTQYF
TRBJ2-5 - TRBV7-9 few TGTGCCAGCTCGGGAGAGGGAGTAGAGACCCAGTACTTC CASSGEGVETQYF
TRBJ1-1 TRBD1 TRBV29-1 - TGCAGCGCCGGGACAGCGAACACTGAAGCTTTCTTT CSAGTANTEAFF
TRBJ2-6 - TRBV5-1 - TGCGCCAGCAGCTTGGGCAGCTCTGGGGCCAACGTCCTGACTTTC CASSLGSSGANVLTF
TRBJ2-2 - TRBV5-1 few TGCGCCAGCAGCTTCAGGGAAGCCGGGGAGCTGTTTTTT CASSFREAGELFF
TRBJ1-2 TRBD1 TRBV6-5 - TGTGCCAGCAGTTACTCACATCGGGACAGAAGGGACACCTTC CASSYSHRDRRDTF
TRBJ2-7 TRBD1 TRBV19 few TGTGCCAGTACTCCCGGGACAGGGGGATCCTACGAGCAGTACTTC CASTPGTGGSYEQYF
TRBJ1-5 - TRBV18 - TGTGCCAGCTCACCGTCGTCGGGTAACAATCAGCCCCAGCATTTT CASSPSSGNNQPQHF
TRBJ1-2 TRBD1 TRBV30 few TGTGCCTGGTACCGGGACAGAAATCGCTATGGCTACACCTTC CAWYRDRNRYGYTF
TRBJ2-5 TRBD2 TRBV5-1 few TGCGCCAGCAGCTCCGGGACTAGCGGAGAGACCCAGTACTTC CASSSGTSGETQYF
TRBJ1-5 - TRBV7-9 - TGTGCCAGCAGCTCAGGACAGTATCAGCCCCAGCATTTT CASSSGQYQPQHF
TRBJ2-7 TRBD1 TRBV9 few TGTGCCAGCGGCTCCGGGACAGGCGCCTACGAGCAGTACTTC CASGSGTGAYEQYF
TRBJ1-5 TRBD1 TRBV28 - TGTGCCAGCAGTTTCGACAGGGGACAGCCCCAGCATTTT CASSFDRGQPQHF
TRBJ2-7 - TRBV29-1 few TGCAGCGTTGCCACAATCGGGACAAATGAGCAGTACTTC CSVATIGTNEQYF
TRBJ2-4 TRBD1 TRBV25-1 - TGTGCCAGCACCGACAGGGTCCTCAACATTCAGTACTTC CASTDRVLNIQYF
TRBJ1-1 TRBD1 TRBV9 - TGTGCCAGCAGCGTAGCTACGGACAGGGAAGCTTTCTTT CASSVATDREAFF
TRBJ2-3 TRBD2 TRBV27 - TGTGCCAGCAGCTGGACTAGCGGGATTGCCGGCACAGATACGCAGTATTTT CASSWTSGIAGTDTQYF
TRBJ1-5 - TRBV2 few TGTGCCAGCAGCGGGGAGTCAGGAGGACAGCCCCAGCATTTT CASSGESGGQPQHF
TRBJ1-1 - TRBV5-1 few TGCGCCAGCAGCTTGGACAGGAACACTGAAGCTTTCTTT CASSLDRNTEAFF
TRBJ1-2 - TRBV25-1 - TGTGCCAGCAGTTCCCGGGATCTGTGGGGCTACACCTTC CASSSRDLWGYTF
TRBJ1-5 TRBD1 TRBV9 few TGTGCCAGCAGCGCGACAGGGGGTAATCAGCCCCAGCATTTT CASSATGGNQPQHF
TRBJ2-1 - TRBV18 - TGTGCCAGCTCATACGCAGGGGACTACAATGAGCAGTTCTTC CASSYAGDYNEQFF
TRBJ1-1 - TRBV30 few TGTGCCTGGAGTGCCCCCCTTACTGAAGCTTTCTTT CAWSAPLTEAFF
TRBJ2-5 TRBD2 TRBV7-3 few TGTGCCAGCAGCCGTAGCGGGGTGCAAGAGACCCAGTACTTC CASSRSGVQETQYF
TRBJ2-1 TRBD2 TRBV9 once TGTGCCAGCAGCCCCCGCCCCGGGACTAGCTATGAGCAGTTCTTC CASSPRPGTSYEQFF
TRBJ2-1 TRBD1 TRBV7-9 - TGTGCCAGCAGCGAGCGACAGGGTGGGACCTCCTACAATGAGCAGTTCTTC CASSERQGGTSYNEQFF
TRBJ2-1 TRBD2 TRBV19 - TGTGCCAGTAGTAAAGCGGGAGATGAGCAGTTCTTC CASSKAGDEQFF
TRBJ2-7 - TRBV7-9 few TGTGCCAGCAGCTCATCGACAGGTCGCTCCTACGAGCAGTACTTC CASSSSTGRSYEQYF
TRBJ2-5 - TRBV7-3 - TGTGCCAGCAGCCGAGCTTTTGGAGAGACCCAGTACTTC CASSRAFGETQYF
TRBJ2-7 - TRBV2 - TGTGCCAGCAACCAACCGGGACAAAGCTACGAGCAGTACTTC CASNQPGQSYEQYF
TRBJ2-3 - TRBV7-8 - TGTGCCAGCAGCGCTCAGGTTCCGGTAGATACGCAGTATTTT CASSAQVPVDTQYF
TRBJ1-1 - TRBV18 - TGTGCCAGCTCCTCCATAGAGAACACTGAAGCTTTCTTT CASSSIENTEAFF
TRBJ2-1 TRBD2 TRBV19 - TGTGCCAGTAGCTCGGGGGGAGGCTACAATGAGCAGTTCTTC CASSSGGGYNEQFF
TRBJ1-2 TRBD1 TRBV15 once TGTGCCACCAGCAGGGAAGGGACAGGGACCTATGGCTACACCTTC CATSREGTGTYGYTF
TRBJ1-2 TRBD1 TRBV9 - TGTGCCAGCAGCGCGTGGGACAGGGGGATTATCGCCTTC CASSAWDRGIIAF
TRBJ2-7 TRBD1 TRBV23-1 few TGCGCCAGCAGTCAACGGACAGGGACCTACGAGCAGTACTTC CASSQRTGTYEQYF
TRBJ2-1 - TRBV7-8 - TGTGCCAGCAGCTTAGAGGCAGGGGGGAATTCCAATGAGCAGTTCTTC CASSLEAGGNSNEQFF
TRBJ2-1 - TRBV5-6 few TGTGCCAGCAGCTTGGACGGGGGAAGCTCCTACAATGAGCAGTTCTTC CASSLDGGSSYNEQFF
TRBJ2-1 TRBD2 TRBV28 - TGTGCCAGCAGTTTGAGCGGGGCCCACAATGAGCAGTTCTTC CASSLSGAHNEQFF
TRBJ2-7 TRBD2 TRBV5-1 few TGCGCCAGCAGCCCGACGAGTAGCGGGAGGAGCGAGCAGTACTTC CASSPTSSGRSEQYF